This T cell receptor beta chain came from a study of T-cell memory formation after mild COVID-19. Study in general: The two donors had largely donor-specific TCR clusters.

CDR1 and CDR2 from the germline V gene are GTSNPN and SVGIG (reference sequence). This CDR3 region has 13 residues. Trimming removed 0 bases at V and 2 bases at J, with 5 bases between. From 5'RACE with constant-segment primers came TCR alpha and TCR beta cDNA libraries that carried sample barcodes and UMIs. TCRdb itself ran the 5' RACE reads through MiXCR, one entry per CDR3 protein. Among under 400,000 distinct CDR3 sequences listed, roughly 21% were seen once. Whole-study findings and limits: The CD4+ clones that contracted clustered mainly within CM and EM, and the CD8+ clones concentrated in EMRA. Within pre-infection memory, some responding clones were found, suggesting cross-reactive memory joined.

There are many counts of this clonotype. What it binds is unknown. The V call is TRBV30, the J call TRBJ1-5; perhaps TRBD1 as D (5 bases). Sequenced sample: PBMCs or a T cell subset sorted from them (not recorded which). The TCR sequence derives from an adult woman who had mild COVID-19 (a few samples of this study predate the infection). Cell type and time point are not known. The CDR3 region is CAWSVQGNQPQHF. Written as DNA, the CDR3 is TGTGCCTGGAGTGTACAGGGCAATCAGCCCCAGCATTTT.